One and the same sample provided the 20 T cell receptor beta chains below, sequenced in a study of blood T cells in healthy people across ages. Primers used in a second PCR of roughly 6 to 11 cycles were a sample-barcoded 5' primer and a J-beta primer mix. A single record per CDR3 protein comes from TCRdb applying MiXCR to the 5' RACE reads. The sample has roughly 1,500,000 distinct CDR3 sequences, 30% to 35% seen once. Material for sequencing was blood. Receptor source: a woman aged 25-40 years in good health.

In this sample, this clonotype turned up many times. V usage is TRBV20-1 and J usage is TRBJ2-3; D uncertain. Germline V gene data show CDR1 as DFQATT and CDR2 as SNEGSKA (reference sequence). Trimming shortened V by 4 bases and J by 6 bases, and 11 bases separated the two germline ends. This CDR3 is 12 amino acids long. The CDR3: CSATKGGDTQYF. The CDR3 DNA reads as TGCAGTGCTACCAAGGGTGGGGATACGCAGTATTTT.

The chain joins TRBV20-1 to TRBJ2-2, with 9 bases that match TRBD2. The CDR3 consists of 18 residues. J gave up 0 bases and V 1 base, and 9 bases lay outside the gene matches. Per the germline V gene, CDR1 is DFQATT and CDR2 is SNEGSKA (reference sequence). This CDR3 is CSARGSSGGNANTGELFF. Here the CDR3 DNA reads TGCAGTGCTAGAGGGTCGAGCGGGGGGAACGCGAACACCGGGGAGCTGTTTTTT.

About this clonotype itself: The CDR3 does not close with the conserved phenylalanine or tryptophan, likely indicating a read error. V usage is TRBV20-1 and J usage is TRBJ2-1; 9 positions agree with TRBD2. The CDR3 spans 17 residues. V dropped 6 bases and J dropped 3; count of bases not matched to a gene: 15. Germline V CDR1 and CDR2: DFQATT, SNEGSKA (reference sequence). The CDR3 DNA sequence: TGCAGTGCCTCGGGAAATCTAGCGGGACTTTTCTACAATGAGCAGTTCTGC. It yields the protein CSASGNLAGLFYNEQFC.

This rearrangement joins TRBV4-1 to TRBJ1-2; weak D call: TRBD1 (5 bases). V shed 3 bases and J shed 0 bases, with 14 bases lying between them. The CDR3 extends over 16 amino acids. CDR1 MGHRA and CDR2 YSYEKL come from the germline V gene. CDR3 nucleotides: TGCGCCAGCAGCCATGGGACGCTCTGGGCTAACTATGGCTACACCTTC. Translation: CASSHGTLWANYGYTF.

The chain has TRBV12-3 or TRBV12-4 and TRBJ1-2; D might be TRBD1 (6 bases). With 5 bases removed from V and 7 bases from J, the gap between germline ends came to 29 bases. The CDR3 runs 18 residues. CDR3 residues: CASSPELWGQARAGGYTF. In DNA, the CDR3 is TGTGCCAGCAGTCCGGAGCTGTGGGGGCAGGCCCGGGCAGGTGGCTACACCTTC.

This chain joins TRBV20-1 and TRBJ2-7; 8 positions match TRBD2. Trimming cost V 0 bases and J 7 bases; bases outside gene matches: 8. The CDR3 has 14 residues. The germline V gene has CDR1 DFQATT and CDR2 SNEGSKA (reference sequence). CDR3 protein: CSARDSGGPQEQYF. The CDR3 DNA reads TGCAGTGCTAGAGATTCGGGAGGGCCTCAAGAGCAGTACTTC.

The chain is built from TRBV7-9 and TRBJ2-7, with D tentatively TRBD2 (5 bases). The germline V gene has CDR1 SEHNR and CDR2 FQNEAQ (reference sequence). Deletions cut 5 bases from V and 5 bases from J, with 13 bases between. This CDR3 has 13 residues. Written as DNA, the CDR3 is TGTGCCAGCAGCGTCGTTGGGAGCAACGAGCAGTACTTC. Translation: CASSVVGSNEQYF.

In nucleotides, the CDR3 is TGTGCCAGCAGCCAAGGGAAACTAGCGGGCCCAGATACGCAGTATTTT. Translating gives CASSQGKLAGPDTQYF. J is TRBJ2-3 and V is TRBV4-2; 9 bases map to TRBD2. This CDR3 comprises 16 residues. V gave up 1 base and J gave up 4 bases; unmatched junction bases: 6. Germline CDR1 and CDR2: LGHNA and YNFKEQ.

The rearrangement joins TRBV4-1 to TRBJ1-4, with no clear D. The ends were cut back, 1 base at V and 2 bases at J, with 8 bases in the middle. CDR1 is MGHRA, CDR2 YSYEKL, per germline. The CDR3 length is 15 residues. CDR3 sequence reads: CASSQGAQTNEKLFF. The DNA for the CDR3 is TGCGCCAGCAGCCAAGGGGCCCAGACTAATGAAAAACTGTTTTTT.

This rearrangement joins TRBV5-1 to TRBJ2-3; 9 nucleotides agree with TRBD1. The CDR3 is 16 amino acids. CDR1 is SGHRS, CDR2 YFSETQ, per germline. With V trimmed by 4 bases and J by 2 bases, 8 bases remained unmatched. In DNA form, the CDR3 reads TGCGCCAGCAGCCCACCCCGGGACAGGGACACAGATACGCAGTATTTT. Translated, it gives CASSPPRDRDTDTQYF.

The chain carries TRBV29-1 and TRBJ2-5, with 9 bases that match TRBD1. Near its end, the DNA agrees better with TRBJ2-7, so the J call may be wrong. The CDR3 spans 14 residues. Germline V gene lookup returns CDR1 SQVTM and CDR2 ANQGSEA. The CDR3 DNA reads as TGCAGCGTTGAAGGGGGGACAGGGATGCACGAGCAGTACTTC. Its protein is CSVEGGTGMHEQYF.

This clonotype appeared once. The rearrangement links TRBV9 to TRBJ2-2, with D perhaps TRBD2 (6 bases). The CDR3 extends over 18 amino acids. Trimming left V 4 bases short and J 0 bases short, with 19 bases between. Germline CDR1 and CDR2: SGDLS and YYNGEE. The CDR3 loop reads CASSFRGWRDPNTGELFF. CDR3 DNA: TGTGCCAGCAGCTTCAGAGGGTGGCGGGACCCGAACACCGGGGAGCTGTTTTTT. Full variable domain (remainder filled in from reference TRBV9 and TRBJ2-2): DSGVTQTPKHLITATGQRVTLRCSPRSGDLSVYWYQQSLDQGLQFLIQYYNGEERAKGNILERFSAQQFPDLHSELNLSSLELGDSALYFCASSFRGWRDPNTGELFFGEGSRLTVL.

This chain connects TRBV7-9 to TRBJ2-1; unclear D gene. The germline V and J ends were trimmed by 5 bases and 5 bases, with 10 bases remaining between them. This CDR3 is built from 13 residues. Germline V gene sequence: CDR1 SEHNR, CDR2 FQNEAQ (reference sequence). The CDR3 DNA reads as TGTGCCAGCAGCCTCGCGGCCGACAATGAGCAGTTCTTC. Translation gives CASSLAADNEQFF.

This clonotype was seen a few times. This sequence joins TRBV11-1 and TRBJ2-1, with 8 nucleotides matching TRBD1. Germline trimming cut 3 bases from V and 5 bases from J; bases unmatched to any gene: 6. CDR1 and CDR2 (germline): SGHAT, FQDESV (reference sequence). CDR3 length: 15 amino acids. CDR3 DNA: TGTGCCAGCAGCTTTTCCCCGACAGGGGACAATGAGCAGTTCTTC. This sequence encodes CASSFSPTGDNEQFF.

The CDR3 nucleotides are TGTGCCAGCAGTGTGACAGACTCCTACGAGCAGTACTTC. This gives the protein CASSVTDSYEQYF. J is TRBJ2-7 and V is TRBV6-1, with TRBD1 as a possible D gene (5 bases). With 4 bases removed from V and 0 bases from J, the gap between germline ends came to 7 bases. The CDR3 length is 13 residues. CDR1 MNHNS and CDR2 SASEGT come from the germline V gene.

The rearrangement uses TRBV15 and TRBJ1-5, with D possibly being TRBD1 (6 bases). Looked up from germline, CDR1 is LNHNV and CDR2 is YYDKDF (reference sequence). The CDR3 has 14 amino acids. Trimming left V 3 bases short and J 0 bases short, with 6 bases between. CDR3 loop: CATSRTGSNQPQHF. The CDR3 DNA is TGTGCCACCAGCAGGACAGGTAGCAATCAGCCCCAGCATTTT.

V and J are TRBV18 and TRBJ2-3; D uncertain. Looked up from germline, CDR1 is KGHSH and CDR2 is LQKENI. V lost 4 bases to trimming and J lost 2 bases, with 16 bases between them. This CDR3 contains 16 residues. The DNA for the CDR3 is TGTGCCAGCTCACTTACGGCGTACAGCCCCACAGATACGCAGTATTTT. It is translated as CASSLTAYSPTDTQYF.

Details on this clonotype: At one of its ends the junction is not consistent with the germline gene, which may arise from a read error. The chain joins TRBV3-1 to TRBJ2-5; the match to TRBD2 covers 9 bases. Germline V gives CDR1 LGHDT, CDR2 YNNKEL (reference sequence). There are 14 residues in the CDR3. CDR3 DNA: TGTGCCAGCAGCGTGCGCGGGGGGGCAGAGACCAAGTACTTC. Amino acids: CASSVRGGAETKYF.

The chain is built from TRBV6-1 and TRBJ2-7, with D possibly matching TRBD1 (6 bases). V gave up 6 bases and J gave up 3 bases, with 18 bases separating them. The CDR3 runs to 15 residues. CDR1 is MNHNS, CDR2 SASEGT, per germline. The DNA for the CDR3 is TGTGCCAGCAGCCATACAACAGGGTTTTACTACGAGCAGTACTTC. Translating gives CASSHTTGFYYEQYF.

This clonotype has a handful of counts. The chain recombines TRBV20-1 with TRBJ1-5; no reliable D call. The CDR3 length is 14 residues. CDR1 and CDR2 (germline): DFQATT, SNEGSKA (reference sequence). The V end was cut by 1 base, the J end by 5 bases, with 12 bases between. CDR3 region: CSARVNSMDQPQHF. The CDR3 coding sequence is TGCAGTGCTAGAGTAAACAGTATGGATCAGCCCCAGCATTTT.